This TCR beta chain was found in a study of T cells in Graves' hyperthyroidism and ophthalmopathy. General study findings and limits: Blood also contained most expanded thyroid clonotypes above 0.001.

Amplification yielded TCR beta CDR3 regions, with RNA transcripts as the source. HTBI primers were employed in a first-round RT-PCR of the TCR CDR3. TCRdb fed the multiplex PCR reads into MiXCR, producing one record per CDR3 protein. There are more than 550,000 distinct CDR3 sequences in the sample; approximately 42% occur only once, and roughly 6.5% lies in the top ten. The sample holds many counts of this clonotype. What it binds is unknown. The receptor comes from an adult man with Graves' disease, either hyperthyroidism or ophthalmopathy (not recorded which). Sequences were obtained from peripheral blood or thyroid tissue (not recorded which).

The CDR3 DNA is TGTGCCAGCAGCTTAATGGAGGGGAGCACTGAAGCTTTCTTT. As protein: CASSLMEGSTEAFF. This chain connects TRBV7-6 to TRBJ1-1; the D gene is possibly TRBD1 (5 bases). Trimming took off 2 bases at V and 4 bases at J, with 11 bases between the two ends. The CDR3 covers 14 residues. From germline, CDR1 is SGHVS and CDR2 FNYEAQ.